These 16 T cell receptor beta chains came from one sample sequenced in a study of blood T cell repertoires in COVID-19. This table comes from immunoSEQ multiplex PCR, and its TCRdb copy is limited to in-frame clones, with some not included. Seen here are some 130,000 clones, about 70% observed once, and the top ten hold around 13%. The sample comprised peripheral blood. All receptors come from an elderly man with acute or convalescent COVID-19.

V gene TRBV10-3 combines with J gene TRBJ2-5, with 10 bases aligning to TRBD2. Germline lookup yields CDR1 ENHRY and CDR2 SYGVKD. The CDR3 totals 15 residues. V lost 3 bases and J lost 3; bases outside the gene matches: 4. CDR3 bases: TGTGCCATCAGTGAAGGCACTAGCGGGGAAGAGACCCAGTACTTC. Amino acid sequence: CAISEGTSGEETQYF.

The CDR3 loop reads CASSQRNLYEAFF. For the CDR3, the DNA is TGTGCCAGCAGCCAACGCAACTTATATGAAGCTTTCTTT. The V gene is TRBV6-2 or TRBV6-3, the J gene TRBJ1-1; D is ambiguous. CDR1 is MNHEY and CDR2 is SVGEGT in the germline V gene. With 6 bases removed from V and 7 bases from J, the gap between germline ends came to 15 bases. The CDR3 covers 13 residues.

The chain has TRBV27 and TRBJ1-6; possible D gene TRBD1, 5 bases. V lost 3 bases and J 8 bases, leaving 11 bases between the germline ends. CDR3 length equals 14 residues. CDR1 MNHEY and CDR2 SMNVEV come from the germline V gene (reference sequence). The CDR3, as DNA: TGTGCCAGCAGTTTCCAGGGATGGGATTCACCCCTCCACTTT. This codes for CASSFQGWDSPLHF.

V is TRBV12-3 or TRBV12-4 and J is TRBJ2-3; perhaps TRBD1 as D (5 bases). V was trimmed by 6 bases and J by 3 bases, leaving 10 bases between them. This CDR3 is 13 amino acids long. The CDR3 DNA reads as TGTGCCAGCAGCGAGGCAGGGACAGATACGCAGTATTTT. Encoded protein: CASSEAGTDTQYF.

V usage is TRBV5-4 and J usage is TRBJ2-3; possibly TRBD2 for D (5 bases). In germline, CDR1 is SGHNT, CDR2 YYREEE (reference sequence). This CDR3 comprises 14 residues. The V end was cut by 1 base, the J end by 3 bases, with 9 bases between. The CDR3 DNA reads TGTGCCAGCAGCTTGCTCCGGGGTACAGATACGCAGTATTTT. Its protein is CASSLLRGTDTQYF.

The genes are TRBV4-2 and TRBJ1-1; 8 positions match TRBD1. The CDR3 extends over 17 amino acids. The V gene's germline CDR1 is LGHNA and CDR2 YNFKEQ. Trimming took 5 bases from V and 1 from J; bases not matched to a gene: 12. In DNA form, the CDR3 reads TGTGCCAGCAGCAAAGTCCTACAGGGGGTTGGGAACACTGAAGCTTTCTTT. Translating it yields CASSKVLQGVGNTEAFF.

The rearrangement joins TRBV5-4 to TRBJ2-4; 11 nucleotides align to TRBD1. Germline CDR1 and CDR2: SGHNT and YYREEE (reference sequence). The CDR3 covers 17 residues. V was clipped by 2 bases and J by 0 bases; unmatched bases: 4. This CDR3 is CASSFGTGGIAKNIQYF. The CDR3 DNA reads as TGTGCCAGCAGCTTTGGGACAGGGGGAATAGCCAAAAACATTCAGTACTTC.

The chain combines TRBV6-6 with TRBJ2-4, with 7 bases identical to TRBD1. With V trimmed by 0 bases and J by 6 bases, 5 bases remained unmatched. CDR3 size: 15 residues. Germline CDR1 reads MNHNY; CDR2 reads SVGAGI (reference sequence). CDR3 sequence reads: CASSYSRDSLNIQYF. Written as DNA, the CDR3 is TGTGCCAGCAGTTACTCGAGGGACAGTTTAAACATTCAGTACTTC.

V and J are TRBV28 and TRBJ2-1; 8 bases agree with TRBD2. The CDR3 runs to 15 residues. Germline-derived CDR1 and CDR2 are MDHEN and SYDVKM. V gave up 4 bases and J gave up 7 bases; unmatched junction bases: 9. The CDR3 DNA follows: TGTGCCAGCAGTTCGCCCGCGGGGGGTCGGAATGAGCAGTTCTTC. Amino acids: CASSSPAGGRNEQFF. Looking up the rest from reference TRBV28 and TRBJ2-1 gives the full variable domain: DVKVTQSSRYLVKRTGEKVFLECVQDMDHENMFWYRQDPGLGLRLIYFSYDVKMKEKGDIPEGYSVSREKKERFSLILESASTNQTSMYLCASSSPAGGRNEQFFGPGTRLTVL.

The gene calls are TRBV6-2 or TRBV6-3 and TRBJ1-5; unclear D gene. The CDR3 has 15 amino acids. Trimming stripped 4 bases from V and 1 base from J, with 11 bases between. The germline V gene has CDR1 MNHEY and CDR2 SVGEGT. The CDR3 loop reads CASSLNRQSNQPQHF. The CDR3 coding sequence is TGTGCCAGCAGTTTAAACCGACAAAGCAATCAGCCCCAGCATTTT.

The V gene is TRBV19, the J gene TRBJ2-2; D is unclear. The CDR3 is 13 residues long. V lost 10 bases, J lost 0 bases, and 9 bases lay in between. The germline V gene has CDR1 LNHDA and CDR2 SQIVND (reference sequence). The CDR3 coding sequence is TGTGCCACCTTCTTCCCGAACACCGGGGAGCTGTTTTTT. This encodes CATFFPNTGELFF.

CDR3: CASSFGDRVSYEQYF. CDR3 DNA sequence: TGTGCCAGCAGTTTTGGAGACAGGGTCTCCTACGAGCAGTACTTC. This rearrangement joins TRBV28 to TRBJ2-7; 7 bases match TRBD1. The germline CDR1 and CDR2 sequences are MDHEN and SYDVKM. This CDR3 region has 15 residues. The V segment lost 3 bases and the J segment 0 bases; nucleotides outside the gene matches: 5.

This sequence joins TRBV28 and TRBJ2-1; TRBD2 is a possible D gene (6 bases). The germline V and J ends were trimmed by 2 bases and 7 bases, with 12 bases remaining between them. Germline V CDR1 and CDR2: MDHEN, SYDVKM. The CDR3 contains 14 residues. CDR3 region: CASSLTSLGNEQFF. The DNA of the CDR3 is TGTGCCAGCAGTTTAACTAGCCTGGGGAATGAGCAGTTCTTC.

The chain is built from TRBV3-1 (or the pseudogene TRBV3-2) and TRBJ2-7, with no clear D. The CDR3 spans 15 residues. V was trimmed by 0 bases and J by 2 bases, leaving 11 bases between them. CDR1 is LGHDT, CDR2 YNNKEL, per germline (reference sequence). This CDR3 reads CASSQDSARTYEQYF. The DNA of the CDR3 is TGTGCCAGCAGCCAAGACTCGGCTAGGACCTACGAGCAGTACTTC.

The V gene is TRBV7-2, the J gene TRBJ1-2; D is possibly TRBD1 (6 bases). The CDR3 is made up of 14 amino acids. Germline loops: CDR1 SGHTA, CDR2 FQGNSA. Trimming shortened V by 5 bases and J by 5 bases, and 15 bases separated the two germline ends. The CDR3 loop is CASSPQGQGYGYTF. The CDR3 nucleotides are TGTGCCAGCAGCCCCCAGGGGCAAGGGTATGGCTACACCTTC.

V and J are TRBV6-5 and TRBJ2-3; weak D call: TRBD2 (6 bases). The CDR3 has 11 residues. Trimming took 3 bases from V and 10 from J, leaving 8 bases between them. In germline, CDR1 is MNHEY, CDR2 SVGAGI. The CDR3 loop reads CASSYASAQYF. DNA of the CDR3: TGTGCCAGCAGTTATGCTAGCGCGCAGTATTTT.